A single TCR beta chain is shown here with its context. A much larger clone lies one base from this, so it may be a read error. V trimming: 3 bases; J trimming: 4 bases; junction bases outside the gene matches: 10. CDR1 SGDLS and CDR2 YYNGEE come from the germline V gene. This CDR3 is built from 15 residues. The data are from a study of identical twins. TCRdb called the 5' RACE reads again in MiXCR, with one record for every CDR3 protein. The table has 700,000 or so distinct CDR3 sequences, approximately 22% seen once. The data were also submitted as part of a second study, on T cells expressing NK-cell markers.

The chain employs TRBV9 and TRBJ2-7; TRBD2 matches at 7 bases. This sequence originates from a woman under 30 in good health. What was sequenced was PBMCs. The chain's CDR3 is CASSAVRGLGYEQYF. The DNA for the CDR3 is TGTGCCAGCAGCGCGGTCAGAGGACTAGGGTACGAGCAGTACTTC.